Presented here are 10 T cell receptor beta chains from one specimen sequenced in a study of shared clonotypes between healthy human individuals. Sequencing was performed with immunoSEQ multiplex PCR; in TCRdb, only in-frame clones are kept and a portion is missing. Here the sample spans a few million clones, approximately 95% being singletons. Specimen: naive CD4+ T cells from PBMCs. Subset specified: CD45RA+ positively selected. The receptor source for this set is a man aged 18-30 years in good health. Some clones in this sample may be carry-over from other donors' samples.

The chain combines TRBV11-1 with TRBJ2-7; perhaps TRBD1 as D (5 bases). CDR1 is SGHAT, CDR2 FQDESV, per germline (reference sequence). Trimming shortened V by 3 bases and J by 2 bases, and 11 bases separated the two germline ends. This CDR3 spans 14 amino acids. The CDR3 DNA reads TGTGCCAGCAGCTTCGGCAGGGTGACCTACGAGCAGTACTTC. This encodes CASSFGRVTYEQYF.

Regarding this clone: Other DNA sequences of this sample code for an identical CDR3. The V call is TRBV7-2, the J call TRBJ1-5; TRBD1 might be the D (5 bases). Trimming stripped 3 bases from V and 0 bases from J, with 6 bases between. The CDR3 totals 14 residues. Germline values: CDR1 SGHTA, CDR2 FQGNSA. This chain's CDR3 is CASSFDSSNQPQHF. The CDR3 coding sequence is TGTGCCAGCAGCTTTGACAGTAGCAATCAGCCCCAGCATTTT.

The rearrangement uses TRBV6-6 and TRBJ2-7; D may be TRBD2 (7 bases). Trimming removed 5 bases from V and 4 bases from J, with 15 bases in between. CDR1 is MNHNY, CDR2 SVGAGI, per germline (reference sequence). The CDR3 is made up of 14 amino acids. DNA of the CDR3: TGTGCCAGCAGTCCGTACAGGGAGGGGTACGAGCAGTACTTC. This gives the protein CASSPYREGYEQYF.

Of note for this clone: This sample also contains other DNA sequences that code for the same CDR3. The V and J genes are TRBV6-1 and TRBJ2-7; D gene unclear. Germline V lookup: CDR1 MNHNS, CDR2 SASEGT. V lost 1 base and J lost 1, with 8 bases in between. The CDR3 has 14 amino acids. CDR3 protein: CASSEGAASYEQYF. Here the CDR3 DNA reads TGTGCCAGCAGTGAAGGTGCGGCGTCCTACGAGCAGTACTTC.

The chain couples TRBV4-1 to TRBJ1-2, with TRBD1 as a possible D gene (6 bases). The V gene's germline CDR1 is MGHRA and CDR2 YSYEKL. V was clipped by 1 base and J by 2 bases, with 14 bases between them. The CDR3 totals 16 residues. CDR3 in DNA: TGCGCCAGCAGCCAAGGGTTCGGACAGTCGAACTATGGCTACACCTTC. Translating gives CASSQGFGQSNYGYTF.

Here the CDR3 DNA reads TGCGCCAGCAGCTTGGCCGGAGGGCGGATAGGTAACACTGAAGCTTTCTTT. Translation: CASSLAGGRIGNTEAFF. The chain is built from TRBV5-1 and TRBJ1-1; no clear D. Germline V CDR1 and CDR2: SGHRS, YFSETQ. CDR3 length: 17 amino acids. V gave up 0 bases and J gave up 2 bases, with 17 bases separating them.

The V gene is TRBV6-5, the J gene TRBJ2-3; TRBD1 matches 12 bases. The CDR3 consists of 15 residues. Germline V gene data show CDR1 as MNHEY and CDR2 as SVGAGI. With V trimmed by 4 bases and J by 11 bases, 10 bases remained unmatched. The CDR3 sequence is CASSSPGTGGWGQYF. Here the CDR3 DNA reads TGTGCCAGCAGTTCCCCCGGGACAGGGGGCTGGGGGCAGTATTTT.

The CDR3 DNA sequence: TGTGCCATCAGTGGGACTCTGACAGCGGTTACGCAGTATTTT. The encoded protein is CAISGTLTAVTQYF. The chain joins TRBV10-3 to TRBJ2-3; D is perhaps TRBD1 or TRBD2 (5 bases each). Trimming took off 4 bases at V and 8 bases at J, with 16 bases between the two ends. The CDR3 is made up of 14 amino acids. CDR1 and CDR2 from the germline V gene are ENHRY and SYGVKD.

This chain joins TRBV6-1 and TRBJ2-1, with 7 bases that match TRBD2. This CDR3 is 16 amino acids long. Germline assignment: CDR1 MNHNS and CDR2 SASEGT. The V segment lost 4 bases and the J segment 1 base; nucleotides outside the gene matches: 7. The DNA for the CDR3 is TGTGCCAGCAGTGGGGGAGCGGGGACTTCCTACAATGAGCAGTTCTTC. Residues: CASSGGAGTSYNEQFF.

The rearrangement links TRBV10-3 to TRBJ1-5, with D maybe TRBD1 (6 bases). The germline gives CDR1 ENHRY, CDR2 SYGVKD. V was pared by 0 bases and J by 6 bases, with 15 bases between. This CDR3 has 16 residues. DNA for the CDR3: TGTGCCATCAGTGAGTCGACTAAACGGGGGCTTCAGCCCCAGCATTTT. It yields the protein CAISESTKRGLQPQHF.